This T cell receptor beta chain was found in a study of cytomegalovirus exposure and HLA in healthy donors. This CDR3 is built from 15 residues. The V end lost 1 base, the J end lost 5 bases, and 11 bases lay between the germline ends. Per germline, CDR1 SNHLY and CDR2 FYNNEI. PCR employed 60 Vbeta and 13 Jbeta primers. Generated by immunoSEQ multiplex PCR, the TCRdb table keeps only in-frame clones and is missing some. Of tens of thousands of clones listed, 81% are singletons. Study findings and constraints: A later analysis reportedly found fewer N-insertions in an Asian-associated ancestry cluster than the approximately 670-donor mean.

Of note for this clone: Its antigen remains unknown.

The TCR originated in a woman aged 25 to 39 in good health and CMV-seronegative. The gene calls are TRBV2 and TRBJ2-2; TRBD2 is a possible D gene (6 bases). The sequenced material came from PBMCs. As DNA, the CDR3 is TGTGCCAGCAGTGAAGGGACTATGACAACCGGGGAGCTGTTTTTT. It is translated as CASSEGTMTTGELFF.